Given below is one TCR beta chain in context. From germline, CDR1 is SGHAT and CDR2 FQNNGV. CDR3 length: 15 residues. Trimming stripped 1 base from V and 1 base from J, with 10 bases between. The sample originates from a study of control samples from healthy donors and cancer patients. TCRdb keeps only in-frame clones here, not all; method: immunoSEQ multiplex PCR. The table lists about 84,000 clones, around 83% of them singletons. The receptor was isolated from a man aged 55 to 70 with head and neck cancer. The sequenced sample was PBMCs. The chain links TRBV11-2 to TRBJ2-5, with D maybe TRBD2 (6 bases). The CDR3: CASSLVLLAQETQYF. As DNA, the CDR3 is TGTGCCAGCAGCTTAGTTTTACTAGCCCAAGAGACCCAGTACTTC.